This TCR beta chain is drawn from a study of cytomegalovirus exposure and HLA in healthy donors. Study results and caveats: It was taken for granted in presence/absence analyses that sequencing depth across donors was roughly uniform.

The PCR ran on 60 Vbeta and 13 Jbeta primers. Clones were read by immunoSEQ multiplex PCR, and TCRdb kept only the in-frame ones, dropping some. The data contain some 180,000 clones, more than 60% of them singletons. A remark on this clone: Its target is not known.

Germline lookup yields CDR1 ENHRY and CDR2 SYGVKD. Trimming removed 4 bases from V and 0 bases from J, with 24 bases in between. The CDR3 runs 19 residues. Input material: PBMCs. V is TRBV10-3 and J is TRBJ1-2; a weak D match, TRBD1 (6 bases). This clonotype was sampled from a man younger than 35 in good health and CMV-seronegative. This chain's CDR3 is CAISATTGTSHPANYGYTF. CDR3 nucleotide sequence: TGTGCCATCAGTGCGACTACAGGGACCAGCCACCCAGCTAACTATGGCTACACCTTC.